The sequence of this T cell receptor (beta chain) was determined in a study of response to subunit inactivated influenza vaccine. Each CDR3 protein gets one entry after TCRdb re-called the RT-PCR reads with MiXCR. The table includes fewer than 250,000 distinct CDR3 sequences, approximately 15% detected once. Study conclusions and caveats: There was a suggestion from the authors that each seasonal influenza vaccination recruits few new T cells.

With respect to this clonotype: Antigen specificity is unknown.

With 3 bases clipped from V and 1 base from J, the junction kept 8 bases outside the gene matches. Germline CDR1 is SGHAT and CDR2 is FQNNGV. The CDR3 runs 18 residues. The chain uses TRBV11-2 and TRBJ2-1, with TRBD2 matching 11 bases. The sequence came from a middle-aged man who received an inactivated influenza vaccine. The material sequenced was CD8+ T cells sorted from PBMCs, taken roughly 5 days after vaccination. The CDR3 sequence is CASSFLAGGPGSYNEQFF. DNA for the CDR3: TGTGCCAGCAGCTTCTTAGCGGGAGGGCCTGGGTCCTACAATGAGCAGTTCTTC.